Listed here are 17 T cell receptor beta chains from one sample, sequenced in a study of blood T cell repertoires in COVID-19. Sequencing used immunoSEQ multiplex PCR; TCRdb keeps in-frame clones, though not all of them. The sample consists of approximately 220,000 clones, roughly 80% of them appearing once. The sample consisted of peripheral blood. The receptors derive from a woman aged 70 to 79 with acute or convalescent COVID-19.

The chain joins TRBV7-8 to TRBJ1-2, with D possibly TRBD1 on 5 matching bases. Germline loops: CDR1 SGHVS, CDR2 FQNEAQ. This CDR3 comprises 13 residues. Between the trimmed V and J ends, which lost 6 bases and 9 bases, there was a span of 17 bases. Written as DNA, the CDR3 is TGTGCCAGCAGTCTTGGGACTATCGGGAGCTACACCTTC. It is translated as CASSLGTIGSYTF.

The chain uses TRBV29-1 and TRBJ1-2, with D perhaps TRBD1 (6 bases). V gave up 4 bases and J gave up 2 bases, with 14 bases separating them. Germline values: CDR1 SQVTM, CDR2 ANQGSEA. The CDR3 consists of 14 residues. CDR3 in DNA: TGCAGCGTTGGAGGGGGACCGTCGAACTATGGCTACACCTTC. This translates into CSVGGGPSNYGYTF.

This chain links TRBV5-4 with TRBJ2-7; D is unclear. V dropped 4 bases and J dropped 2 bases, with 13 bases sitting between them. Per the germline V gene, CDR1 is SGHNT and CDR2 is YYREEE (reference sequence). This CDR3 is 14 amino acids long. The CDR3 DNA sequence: TGTGCCAGCAGCCGAGGTGACCGAACCTACGAGCAGTACTTC. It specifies CASSRGDRTYEQYF.

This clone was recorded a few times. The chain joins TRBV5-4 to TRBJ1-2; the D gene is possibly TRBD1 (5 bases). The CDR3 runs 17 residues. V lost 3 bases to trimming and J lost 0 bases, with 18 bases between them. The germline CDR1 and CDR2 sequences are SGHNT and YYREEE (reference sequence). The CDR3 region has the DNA TGTGCCAGCAGCTCCCCTTCAGGGAAATTAGCTAACTATGGCTACACCTTC. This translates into CASSSPSGKLANYGYTF.

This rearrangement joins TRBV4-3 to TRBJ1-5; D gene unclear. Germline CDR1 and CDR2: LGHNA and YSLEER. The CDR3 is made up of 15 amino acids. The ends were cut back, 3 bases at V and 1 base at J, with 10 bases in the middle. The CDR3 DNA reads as TGCGCCAGCAGCCACCGAGTAGAAAGCAATCAGCCCCAGCATTTT. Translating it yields CASSHRVESNQPQHF.

CDR3 in DNA: TGTGCCAGCAGTTCGACCCCGGGTCAGCCCCAGCATTTT. It is translated as CASSSTPGQPQHF. The genes are TRBV12-3 or TRBV12-4 and TRBJ1-5; D is ambiguous. CDR3 length: 13 amino acids. The V gene lost 4 bases and the J gene lost 6 bases, with 10 bases spanning the gap.

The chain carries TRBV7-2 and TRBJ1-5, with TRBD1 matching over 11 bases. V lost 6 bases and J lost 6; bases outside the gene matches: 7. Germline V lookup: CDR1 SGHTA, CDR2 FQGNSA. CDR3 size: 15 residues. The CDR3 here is CASRDGTGGSQPQHF. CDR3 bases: TGTGCCAGCAGAGACGGGACAGGGGGAAGTCAGCCCCAGCATTTT.

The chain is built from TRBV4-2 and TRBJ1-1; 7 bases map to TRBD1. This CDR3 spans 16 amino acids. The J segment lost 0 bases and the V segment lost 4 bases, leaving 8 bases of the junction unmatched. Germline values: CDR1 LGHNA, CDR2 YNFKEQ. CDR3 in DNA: TGTGCCAGCAGCCGAGAGTTACAGGGGTTGAACACTGAAGCTTTCTTT. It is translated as CASSRELQGLNTEAFF.

CDR3 coding DNA: TGTGCCAGTAGTACCGGGACAGGCGGTCGCACAGATACGCAGTATTTT. Translating gives CASSTGTGGRTDTQYF. The chain links TRBV19 to TRBJ2-3; 8 positions agree with TRBD1. The germline CDR1 and CDR2 sequences are LNHDA and SQIVND (reference sequence). V dropped 4 bases and J dropped 1; count of bases not matched to a gene: 7. The CDR3 is 16 amino acids.

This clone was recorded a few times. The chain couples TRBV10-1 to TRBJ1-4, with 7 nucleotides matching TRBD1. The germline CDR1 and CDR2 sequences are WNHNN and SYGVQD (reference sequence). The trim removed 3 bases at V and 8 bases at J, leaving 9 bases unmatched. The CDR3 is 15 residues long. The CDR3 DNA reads TGCGCCAGCAGTGAAGGAGGCCAGGGGGGAGAAAAACTGTTTTTT. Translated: CASSEGGQGGEKLFF.

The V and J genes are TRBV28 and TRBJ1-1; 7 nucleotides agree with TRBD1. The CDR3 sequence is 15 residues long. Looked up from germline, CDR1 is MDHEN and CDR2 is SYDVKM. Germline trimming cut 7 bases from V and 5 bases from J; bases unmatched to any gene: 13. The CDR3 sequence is CASIQKQGSKTEAFF. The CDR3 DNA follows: TGTGCCAGCATCCAAAAACAGGGGTCGAAAACTGAAGCTTTCTTT. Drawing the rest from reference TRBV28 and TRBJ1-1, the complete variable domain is DVKVTQSSRYLVKRTGEKVFLECVQDMDHENMFWYRQDPGLGLRLIYFSYDVKMKEKGDIPEGYSVSREKKERFSLILESASTNQTSMYLCASIQKQGSKTEAFFGQGTRLTVV.

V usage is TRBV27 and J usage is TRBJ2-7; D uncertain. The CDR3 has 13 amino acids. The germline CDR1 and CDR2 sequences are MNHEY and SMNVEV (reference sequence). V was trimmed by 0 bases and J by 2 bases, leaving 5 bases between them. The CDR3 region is CASSLSLTYEQYF. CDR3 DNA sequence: TGTGCCAGCAGTTTATCCCTTACCTACGAGCAGTACTTC.

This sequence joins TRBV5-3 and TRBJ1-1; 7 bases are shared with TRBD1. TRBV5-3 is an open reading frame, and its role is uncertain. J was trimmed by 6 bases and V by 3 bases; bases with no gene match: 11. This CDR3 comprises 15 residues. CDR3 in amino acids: CARSWKGARVAEAFF. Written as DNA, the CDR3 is TGTGCCAGAAGCTGGAAGGGGGCGAGGGTCGCTGAAGCTTTCTTT.

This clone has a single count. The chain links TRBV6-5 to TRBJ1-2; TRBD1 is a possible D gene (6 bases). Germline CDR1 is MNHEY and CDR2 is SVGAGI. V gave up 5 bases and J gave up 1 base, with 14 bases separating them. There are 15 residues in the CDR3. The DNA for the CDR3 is TGTGCCAGCAGTACTACACCGGACAGTAACTATGGCTACACCTTC. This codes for CASSTTPDSNYGYTF.

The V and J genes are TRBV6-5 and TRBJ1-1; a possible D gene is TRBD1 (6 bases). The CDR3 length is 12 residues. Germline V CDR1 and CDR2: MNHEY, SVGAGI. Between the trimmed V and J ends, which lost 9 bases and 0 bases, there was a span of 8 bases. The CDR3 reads CASQGMNTEAFF. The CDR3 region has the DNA TGTGCCAGTCAGGGGATGAACACTGAAGCTTTCTTT.

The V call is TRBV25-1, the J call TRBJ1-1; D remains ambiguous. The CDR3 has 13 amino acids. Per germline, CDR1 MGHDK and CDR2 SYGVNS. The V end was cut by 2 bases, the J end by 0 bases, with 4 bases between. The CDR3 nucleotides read TGTGCCAGCAGTGAAGGGCTGAACACTGAAGCTTTCTTT. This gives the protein CASSEGLNTEAFF.

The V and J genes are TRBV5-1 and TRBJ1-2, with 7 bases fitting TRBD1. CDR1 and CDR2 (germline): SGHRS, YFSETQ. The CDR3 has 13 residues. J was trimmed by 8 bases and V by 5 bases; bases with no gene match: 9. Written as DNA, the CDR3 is TGCGCCAGCAGTCCTTCAGGGGGGAGAGGCTACACCTTC. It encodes CASSPSGGRGYTF.